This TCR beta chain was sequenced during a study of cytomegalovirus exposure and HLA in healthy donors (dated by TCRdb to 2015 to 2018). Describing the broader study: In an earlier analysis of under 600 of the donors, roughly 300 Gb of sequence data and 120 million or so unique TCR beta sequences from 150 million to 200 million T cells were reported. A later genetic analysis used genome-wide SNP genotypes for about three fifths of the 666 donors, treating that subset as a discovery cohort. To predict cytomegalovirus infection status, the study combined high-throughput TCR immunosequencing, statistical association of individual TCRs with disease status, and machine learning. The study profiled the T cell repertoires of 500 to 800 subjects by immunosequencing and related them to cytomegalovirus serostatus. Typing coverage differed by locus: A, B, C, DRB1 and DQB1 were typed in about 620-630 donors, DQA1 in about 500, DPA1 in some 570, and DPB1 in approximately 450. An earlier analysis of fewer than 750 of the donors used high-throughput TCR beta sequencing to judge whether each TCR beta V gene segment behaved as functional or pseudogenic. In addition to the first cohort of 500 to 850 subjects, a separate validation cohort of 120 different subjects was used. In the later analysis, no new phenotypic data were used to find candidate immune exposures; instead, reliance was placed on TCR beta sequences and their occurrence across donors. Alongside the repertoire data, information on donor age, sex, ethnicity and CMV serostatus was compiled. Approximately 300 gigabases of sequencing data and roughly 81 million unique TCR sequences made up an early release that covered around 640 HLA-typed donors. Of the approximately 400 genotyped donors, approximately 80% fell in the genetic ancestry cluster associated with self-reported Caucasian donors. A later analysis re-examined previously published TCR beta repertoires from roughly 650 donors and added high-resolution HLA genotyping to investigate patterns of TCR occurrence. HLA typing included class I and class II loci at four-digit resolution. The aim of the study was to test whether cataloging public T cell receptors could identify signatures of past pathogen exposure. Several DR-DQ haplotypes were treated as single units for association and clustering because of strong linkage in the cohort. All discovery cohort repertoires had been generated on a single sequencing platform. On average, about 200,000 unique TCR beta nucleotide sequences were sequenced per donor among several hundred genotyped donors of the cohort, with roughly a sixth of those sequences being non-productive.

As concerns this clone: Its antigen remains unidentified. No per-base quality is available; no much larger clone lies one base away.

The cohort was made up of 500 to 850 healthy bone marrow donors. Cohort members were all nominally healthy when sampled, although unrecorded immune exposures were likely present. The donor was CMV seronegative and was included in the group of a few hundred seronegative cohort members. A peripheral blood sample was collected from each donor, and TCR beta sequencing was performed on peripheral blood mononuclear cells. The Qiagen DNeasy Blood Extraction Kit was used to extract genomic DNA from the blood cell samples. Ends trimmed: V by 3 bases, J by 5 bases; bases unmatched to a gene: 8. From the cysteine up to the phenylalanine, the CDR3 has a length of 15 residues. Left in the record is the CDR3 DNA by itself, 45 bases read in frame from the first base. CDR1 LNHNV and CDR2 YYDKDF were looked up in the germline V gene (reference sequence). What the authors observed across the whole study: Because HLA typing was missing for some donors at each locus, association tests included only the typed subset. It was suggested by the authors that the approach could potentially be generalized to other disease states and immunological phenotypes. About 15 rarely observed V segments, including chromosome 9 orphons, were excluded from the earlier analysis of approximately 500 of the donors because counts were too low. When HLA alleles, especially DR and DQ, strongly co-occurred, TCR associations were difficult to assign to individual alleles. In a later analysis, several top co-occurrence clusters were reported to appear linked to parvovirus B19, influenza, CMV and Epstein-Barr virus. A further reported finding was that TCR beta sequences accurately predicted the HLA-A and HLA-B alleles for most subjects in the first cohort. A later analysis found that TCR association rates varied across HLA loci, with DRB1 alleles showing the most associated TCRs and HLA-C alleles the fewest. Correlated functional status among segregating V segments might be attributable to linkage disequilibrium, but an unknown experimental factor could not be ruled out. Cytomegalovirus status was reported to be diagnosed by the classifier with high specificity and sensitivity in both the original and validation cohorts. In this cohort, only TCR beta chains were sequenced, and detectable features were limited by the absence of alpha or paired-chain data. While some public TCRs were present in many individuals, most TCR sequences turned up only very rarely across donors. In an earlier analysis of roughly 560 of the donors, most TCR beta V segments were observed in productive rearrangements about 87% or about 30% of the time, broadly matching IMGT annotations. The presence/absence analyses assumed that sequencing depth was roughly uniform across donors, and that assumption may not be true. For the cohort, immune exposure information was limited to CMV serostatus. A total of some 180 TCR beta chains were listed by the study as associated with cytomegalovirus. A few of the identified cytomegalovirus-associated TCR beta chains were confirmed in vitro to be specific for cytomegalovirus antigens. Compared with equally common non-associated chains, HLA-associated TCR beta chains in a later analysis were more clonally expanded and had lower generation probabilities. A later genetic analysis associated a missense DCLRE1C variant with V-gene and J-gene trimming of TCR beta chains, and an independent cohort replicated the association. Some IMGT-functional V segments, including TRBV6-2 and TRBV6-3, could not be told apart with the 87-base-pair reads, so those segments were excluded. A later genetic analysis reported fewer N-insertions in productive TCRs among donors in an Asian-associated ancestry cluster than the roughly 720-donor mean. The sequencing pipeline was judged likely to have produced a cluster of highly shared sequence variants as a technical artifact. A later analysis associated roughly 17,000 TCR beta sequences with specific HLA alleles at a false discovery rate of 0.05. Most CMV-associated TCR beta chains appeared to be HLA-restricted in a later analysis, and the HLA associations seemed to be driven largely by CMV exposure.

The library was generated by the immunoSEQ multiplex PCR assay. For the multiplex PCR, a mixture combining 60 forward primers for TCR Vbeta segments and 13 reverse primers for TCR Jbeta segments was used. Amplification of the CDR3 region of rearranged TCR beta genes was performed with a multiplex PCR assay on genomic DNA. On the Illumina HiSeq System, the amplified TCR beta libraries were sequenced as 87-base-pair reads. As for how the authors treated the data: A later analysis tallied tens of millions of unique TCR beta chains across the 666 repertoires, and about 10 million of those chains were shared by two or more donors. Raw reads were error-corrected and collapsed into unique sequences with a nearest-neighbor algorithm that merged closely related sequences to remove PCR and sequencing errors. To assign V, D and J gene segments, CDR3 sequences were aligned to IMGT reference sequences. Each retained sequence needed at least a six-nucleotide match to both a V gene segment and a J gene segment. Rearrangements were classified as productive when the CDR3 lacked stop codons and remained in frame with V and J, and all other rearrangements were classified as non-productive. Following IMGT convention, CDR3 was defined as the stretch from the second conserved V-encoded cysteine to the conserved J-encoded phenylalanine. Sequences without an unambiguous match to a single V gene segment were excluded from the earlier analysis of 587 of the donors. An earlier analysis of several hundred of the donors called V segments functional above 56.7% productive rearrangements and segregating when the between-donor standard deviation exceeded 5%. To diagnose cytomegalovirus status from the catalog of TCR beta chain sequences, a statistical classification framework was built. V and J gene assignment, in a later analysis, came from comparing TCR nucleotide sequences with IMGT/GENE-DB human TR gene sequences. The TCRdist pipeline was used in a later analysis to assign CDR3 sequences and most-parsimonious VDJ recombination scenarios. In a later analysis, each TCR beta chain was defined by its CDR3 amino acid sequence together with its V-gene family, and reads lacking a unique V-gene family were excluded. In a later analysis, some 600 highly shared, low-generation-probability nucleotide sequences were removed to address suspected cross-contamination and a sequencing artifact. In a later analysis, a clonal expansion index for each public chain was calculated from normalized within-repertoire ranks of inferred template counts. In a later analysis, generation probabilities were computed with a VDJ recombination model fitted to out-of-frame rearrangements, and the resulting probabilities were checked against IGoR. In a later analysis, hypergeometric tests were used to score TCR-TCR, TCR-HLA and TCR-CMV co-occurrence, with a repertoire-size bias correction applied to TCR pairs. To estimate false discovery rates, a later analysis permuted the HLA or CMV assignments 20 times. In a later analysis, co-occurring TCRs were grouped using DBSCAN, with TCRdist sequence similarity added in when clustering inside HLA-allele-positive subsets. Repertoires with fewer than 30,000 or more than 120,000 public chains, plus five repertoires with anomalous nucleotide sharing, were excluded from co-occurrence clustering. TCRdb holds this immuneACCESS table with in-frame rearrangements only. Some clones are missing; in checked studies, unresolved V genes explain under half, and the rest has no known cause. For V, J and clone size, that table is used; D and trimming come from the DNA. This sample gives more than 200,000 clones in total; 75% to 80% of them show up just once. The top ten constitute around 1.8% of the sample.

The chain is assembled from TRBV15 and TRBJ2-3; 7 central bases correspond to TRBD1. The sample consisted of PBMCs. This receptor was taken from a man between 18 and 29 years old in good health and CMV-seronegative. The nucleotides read TGTGCCACCAGCAGGCCTGAGGGGGCTCAAGATACGCAGTATTTT. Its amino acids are CATSRPEGAQDTQYF.